This T cell receptor beta chain stems from a study of vaccination and CD4 T cells after COVID-19. TCRdb itself ran the PCR reads through MiXCR, one entry per CDR3 protein. This sample carries some 21,000 distinct CDR3 sequences, about 57% of them seen once, and the ten largest clones take 0.99%. There were positive PCR dates ranging from March to December 2020, all predating US Alpha, Beta and Delta variants. Germline V gives CDR1 GTSNPN, CDR2 SVGIG (reference sequence). CDR3 length equals 16 residues. V was pared by 0 bases and J by 3 bases, with 14 bases between. This clonotype originated in a human donor who had recovered from COVID-19. V usage is TRBV30 and J usage is TRBJ2-2; D gene unclear. The source was CD4+ T cells from blood, collected before SARS-CoV-2 vaccination. The CDR3 bases are TGTGCCTGGAGTGTACCCACGACTGCTTACACCGGGGAGCTGTTTTTT. It codes for CAWSVPTTAYTGELFF.